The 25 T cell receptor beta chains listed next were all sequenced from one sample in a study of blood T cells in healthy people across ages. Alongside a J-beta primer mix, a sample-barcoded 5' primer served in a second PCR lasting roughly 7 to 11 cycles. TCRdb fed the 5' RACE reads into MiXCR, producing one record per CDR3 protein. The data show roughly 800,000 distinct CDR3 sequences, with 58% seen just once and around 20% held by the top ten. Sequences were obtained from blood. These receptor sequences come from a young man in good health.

The CDR3 sequence: CSARDREWTEAFF. Here the CDR3 DNA reads TGCAGTGCTAGAGATCGCGAGTGGACTGAAGCTTTCTTT. V and J are TRBV20-1 and TRBJ1-1; D remains unclear. Germline CDR1 is DFQATT and CDR2 is SNEGSKA (reference sequence). V lost 0 bases, J lost 5 bases, and 10 bases lay in between. CDR3 length: 13 residues.

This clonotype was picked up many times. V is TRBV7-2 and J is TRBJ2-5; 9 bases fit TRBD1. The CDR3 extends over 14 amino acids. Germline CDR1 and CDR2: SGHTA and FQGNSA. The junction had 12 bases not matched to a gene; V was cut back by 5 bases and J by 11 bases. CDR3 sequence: CASSGWTGEGRQYF. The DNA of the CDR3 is TGTGCCAGCAGCGGATGGACAGGGGAGGGTAGACAGTACTTC.

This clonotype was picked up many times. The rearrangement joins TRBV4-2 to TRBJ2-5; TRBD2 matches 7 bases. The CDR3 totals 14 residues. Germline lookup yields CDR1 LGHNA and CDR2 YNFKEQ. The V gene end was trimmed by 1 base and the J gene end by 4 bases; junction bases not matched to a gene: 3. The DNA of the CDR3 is TGTGCCAGCAGCCAAGGGTCGGGAGGAGAGACCCAGTACTTC. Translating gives CASSQGSGGETQYF.

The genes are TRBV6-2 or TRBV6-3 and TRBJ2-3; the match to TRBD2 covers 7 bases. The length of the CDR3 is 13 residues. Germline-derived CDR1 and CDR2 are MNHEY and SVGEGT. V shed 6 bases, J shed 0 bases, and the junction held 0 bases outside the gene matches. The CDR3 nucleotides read TGTGCCAGCAGAGCGGGAAGCACAGATACGCAGTATTTT. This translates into CASRAGSTDTQYF.

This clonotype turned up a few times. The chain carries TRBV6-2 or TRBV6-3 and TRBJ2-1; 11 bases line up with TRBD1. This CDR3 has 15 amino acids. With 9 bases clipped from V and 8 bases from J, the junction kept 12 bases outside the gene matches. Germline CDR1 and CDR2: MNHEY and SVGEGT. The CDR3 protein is CASNSGDRGYDEQFF. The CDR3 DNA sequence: TGTGCCAGTAACTCTGGGGACAGGGGGTATGATGAGCAGTTCTTC.

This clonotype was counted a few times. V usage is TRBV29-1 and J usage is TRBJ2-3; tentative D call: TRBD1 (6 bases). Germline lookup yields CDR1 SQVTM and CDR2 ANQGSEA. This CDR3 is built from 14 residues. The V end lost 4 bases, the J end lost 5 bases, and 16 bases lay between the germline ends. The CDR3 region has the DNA TGCAGCGTTGGGTTCAGGGGAAGTATAGATACGCAGTATTTT. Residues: CSVGFRGSIDTQYF.

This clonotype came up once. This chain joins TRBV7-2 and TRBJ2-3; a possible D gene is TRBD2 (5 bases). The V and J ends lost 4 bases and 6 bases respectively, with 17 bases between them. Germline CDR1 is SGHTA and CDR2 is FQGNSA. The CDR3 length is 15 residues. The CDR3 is CASSSGLGLGDTQYF. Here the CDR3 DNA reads TGTGCCAGCAGCTCCGGACTGGGCCTAGGGGATACGCAGTATTTT.

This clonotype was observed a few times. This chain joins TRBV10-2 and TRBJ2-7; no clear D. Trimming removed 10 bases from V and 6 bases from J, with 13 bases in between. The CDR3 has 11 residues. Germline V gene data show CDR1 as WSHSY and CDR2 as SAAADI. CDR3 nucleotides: TGCGCCACCCGTAGGACGCGCGAGCAGTACTTC. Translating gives CATRRTREQYF.

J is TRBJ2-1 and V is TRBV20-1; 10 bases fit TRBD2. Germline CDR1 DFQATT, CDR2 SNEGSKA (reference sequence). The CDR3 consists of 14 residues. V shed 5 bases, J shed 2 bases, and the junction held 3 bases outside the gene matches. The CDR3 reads CSARSGGPYNEQFF. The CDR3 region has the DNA TGCAGTGCTCGTAGCGGGGGGCCCTACAATGAGCAGTTCTTC.

CDR3 nucleotide sequence: TGTGCCAGCAGCCCCCGGACAGCTTACTACGAGCAGTACTTC. As protein: CASSPRTAYYEQYF. This chain joins TRBV13 and TRBJ2-4; the D gene is possibly TRBD1 (6 bases). The assigned J gene may be wrong: the sequence end matches TRBJ2-7 better. CDR1 and CDR2 from the germline V gene are PRHDT and FYEKMQ (reference sequence). The CDR3 length is 14 residues.

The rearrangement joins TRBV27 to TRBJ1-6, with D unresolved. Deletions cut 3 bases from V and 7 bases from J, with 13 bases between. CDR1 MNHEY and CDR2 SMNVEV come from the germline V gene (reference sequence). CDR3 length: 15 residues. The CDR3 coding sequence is TGTGCCAGCAGTTTTGAGGCAGGAATCAATTCACCCCTCCACTTT. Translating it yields CASSFEAGINSPLHF.

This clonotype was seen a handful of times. CDR3 region: CAIRRDFEQFF. In nucleotides, the CDR3 is TGTGCCATCAGAAGGGACTTCGAGCAGTTCTTC. J is TRBJ2-1 and V is TRBV10-3; D is perhaps TRBD2 (6 bases). V was clipped by 6 bases and J by 10 bases, with 10 bases between them. This CDR3 is built from 11 residues. Germline-derived CDR1 and CDR2 are ENHRY and SYGVKD.

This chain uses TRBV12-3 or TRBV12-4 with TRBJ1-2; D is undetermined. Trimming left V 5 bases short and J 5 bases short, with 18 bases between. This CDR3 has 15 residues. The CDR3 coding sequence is TGTGCCAGCAGTCCTTCTCCTCCTACAACATATGGCTACACCTTC. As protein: CASSPSPPTTYGYTF.

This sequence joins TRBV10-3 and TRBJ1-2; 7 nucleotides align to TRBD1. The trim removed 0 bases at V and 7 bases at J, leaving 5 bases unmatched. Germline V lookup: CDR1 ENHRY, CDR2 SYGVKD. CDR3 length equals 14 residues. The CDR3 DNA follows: TGTGCCATCAGTGAGTCGACAGGGAATATTGGCTACACCTTC. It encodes CAISESTGNIGYTF.

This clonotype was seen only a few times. The CDR3 region is CSARDKDSPNYGYTF. The CDR3 DNA sequence: TGCAGTGCTAGAGACAAAGACAGCCCTAACTATGGCTACACCTTC. The chain employs TRBV20-1 and TRBJ1-2, with a possible D match to TRBD1 (5 bases). The germline CDR1 and CDR2 sequences are DFQATT and SNEGSKA (reference sequence). This CDR3 spans 15 amino acids. V lost 0 bases to trimming and J lost 0 bases, with 11 bases between them.

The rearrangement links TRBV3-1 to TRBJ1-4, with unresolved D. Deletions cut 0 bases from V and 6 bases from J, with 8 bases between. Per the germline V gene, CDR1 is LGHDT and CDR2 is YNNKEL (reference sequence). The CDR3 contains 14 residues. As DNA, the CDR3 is TGTGCCAGCAGCCAAGAAGCCCTGGATGAAAAACTGTTTTTT. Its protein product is CASSQEALDEKLFF.

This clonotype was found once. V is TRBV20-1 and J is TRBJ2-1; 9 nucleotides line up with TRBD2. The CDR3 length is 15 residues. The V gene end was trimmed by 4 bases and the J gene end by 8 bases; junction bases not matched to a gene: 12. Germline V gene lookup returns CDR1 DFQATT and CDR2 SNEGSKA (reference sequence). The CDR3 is CSANRLREGPYEQFF. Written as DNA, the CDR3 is TGCAGTGCTAACCGCTTGCGGGAGGGCCCATATGAGCAGTTCTTC.

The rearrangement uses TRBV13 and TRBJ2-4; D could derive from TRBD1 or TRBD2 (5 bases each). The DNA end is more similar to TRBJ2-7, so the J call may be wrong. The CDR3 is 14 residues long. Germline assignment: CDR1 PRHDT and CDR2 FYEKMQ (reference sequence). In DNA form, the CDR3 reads TGTGCCAGCAGCTTAAATTGGGGGAGCTACGAGCAGTACTTC. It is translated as CASSLNWGSYEQYF.

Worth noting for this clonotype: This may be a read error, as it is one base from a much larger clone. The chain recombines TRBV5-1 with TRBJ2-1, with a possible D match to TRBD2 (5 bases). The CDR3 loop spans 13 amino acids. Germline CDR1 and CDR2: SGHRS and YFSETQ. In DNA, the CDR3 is TGCGTCAGCATCGGGGAGTCCTACAATGAGCAGTTCTTC. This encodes CVSIGESYNEQFF.

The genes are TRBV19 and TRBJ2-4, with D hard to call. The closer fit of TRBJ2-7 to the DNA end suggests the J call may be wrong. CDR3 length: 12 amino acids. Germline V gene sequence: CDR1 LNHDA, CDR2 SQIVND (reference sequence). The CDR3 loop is CASSTSVYEQYF. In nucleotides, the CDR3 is TGTGCCAGTAGTACAAGCGTCTACGAGCAGTACTTC.

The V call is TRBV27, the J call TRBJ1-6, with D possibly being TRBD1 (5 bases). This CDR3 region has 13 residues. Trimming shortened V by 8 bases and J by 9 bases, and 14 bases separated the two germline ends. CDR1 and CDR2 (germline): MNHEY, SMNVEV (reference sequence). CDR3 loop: CASAGGLASPLHF. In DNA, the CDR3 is TGTGCCAGCGCGGGGGGTTTAGCTTCACCCCTCCACTTT.

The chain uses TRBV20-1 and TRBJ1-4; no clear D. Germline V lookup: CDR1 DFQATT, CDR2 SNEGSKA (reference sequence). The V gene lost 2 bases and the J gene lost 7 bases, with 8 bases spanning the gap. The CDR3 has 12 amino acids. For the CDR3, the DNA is TGCAGTGCTAGAAAAGAGGGTGAAAAACTGTTTTTT. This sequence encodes CSARKEGEKLFF.

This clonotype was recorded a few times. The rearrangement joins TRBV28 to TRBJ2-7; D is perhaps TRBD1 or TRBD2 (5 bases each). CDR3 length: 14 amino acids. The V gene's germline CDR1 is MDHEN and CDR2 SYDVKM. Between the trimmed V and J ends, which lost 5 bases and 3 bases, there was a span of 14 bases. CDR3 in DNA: TGTGCCAGCAGTCACCGGGACCGAAGCTACGAGCAGTACTTC. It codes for CASSHRDRSYEQYF. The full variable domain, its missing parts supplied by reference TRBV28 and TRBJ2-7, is DVKVTQSSRYLVKRTGEKVFLECVQDMDHENMFWYRQDPGLGLRLIYFSYDVKMKEKGDIPEGYSVSREKKERFSLILESASTNQTSMYLCASSHRDRSYEQYFGPGTRLTVT.

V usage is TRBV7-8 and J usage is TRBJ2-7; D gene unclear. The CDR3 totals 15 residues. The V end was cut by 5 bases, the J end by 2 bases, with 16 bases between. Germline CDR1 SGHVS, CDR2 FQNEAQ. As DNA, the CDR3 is TGTGCCAGCAGCCCAACCCCCTCGTCAGCCTACGAGCAGTACTTC. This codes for CASSPTPSSAYEQYF.

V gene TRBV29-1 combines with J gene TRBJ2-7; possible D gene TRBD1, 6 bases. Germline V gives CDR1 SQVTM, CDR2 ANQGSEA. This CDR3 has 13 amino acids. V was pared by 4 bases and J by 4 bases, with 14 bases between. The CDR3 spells CSVVETGPYEQYF. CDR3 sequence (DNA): TGCAGCGTTGTGGAGACAGGCCCATACGAGCAGTACTTC.